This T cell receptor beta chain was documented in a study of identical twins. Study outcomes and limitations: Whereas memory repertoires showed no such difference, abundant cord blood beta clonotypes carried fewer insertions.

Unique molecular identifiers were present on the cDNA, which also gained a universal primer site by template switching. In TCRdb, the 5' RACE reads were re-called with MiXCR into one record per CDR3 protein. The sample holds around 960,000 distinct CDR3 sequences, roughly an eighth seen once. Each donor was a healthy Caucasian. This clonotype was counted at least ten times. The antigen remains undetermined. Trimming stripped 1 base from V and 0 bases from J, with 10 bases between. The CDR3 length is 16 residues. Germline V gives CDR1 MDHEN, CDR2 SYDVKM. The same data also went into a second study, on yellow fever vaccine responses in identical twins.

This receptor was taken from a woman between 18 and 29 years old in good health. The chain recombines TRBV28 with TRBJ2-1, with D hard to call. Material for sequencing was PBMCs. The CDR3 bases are TGTGCCAGCAGTTTATATGGGCGGCCCTCCTACAATGAGCAGTTCTTC. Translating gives CASSLYGRPSYNEQFF. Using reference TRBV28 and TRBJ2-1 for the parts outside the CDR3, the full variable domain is DVKVTQSSRYLVKRTGEKVFLECVQDMDHENMFWYRQDPGLGLRLIYFSYDVKMKEKGDIPEGYSVSREKKERFSLILESASTNQTSMYLCASSLYGRPSYNEQFFGPGTRLTVL.